The rows below give T cell receptor beta chains drawn from one sample of a study of blood T cells in healthy people across ages. From the 5' RACE reads, TCRdb called clonotypes with MiXCR, one entry per CDR3 protein. The sample yields about 1.6 million distinct CDR3 sequences, roughly 32% seen once. The sample comprised blood. Receptor source: a woman aged 30 to 39 in good health. Each CDR3 is given with its conserved first and last residue. The D gene is left open where the match is weak. A clone size is listed for some rows: how often the clone was seen (once, few, many), or a class if it is expanded.

j_gene: TRBJ2-1
abundance: few
d_gene: TRBD2
v_gene: TRBV20-1
CDR3nt: TGCAGTGCTAGCGTAGGGACTAGCGGGAGCAATGAGCAGTTCTTC
CDR3aa: CSASVGTSGSNEQFF

j_gene: TRBJ2-7
abundance: .
d_gene: .
v_gene: TRBV12-3/TRBV12-4
CDR3nt: TGTGCCAGCAGTCCAGCCCCGGGACTGGCGATCTCCTACGAGCAGTACTTC
CDR3aa: CASSPAPGLAISYEQYF

j_gene: TRBJ2-1
abundance: few
d_gene: TRBD2
v_gene: TRBV12-3/TRBV12-4
CDR3nt: TGTGCCAGCAGTTTTGATGGGACTAGCGGGAGGTCAAACCGGCTTGAGCAGTTCTTC
CDR3aa: CASSFDGTSGRSNRLEQFF

j_gene: TRBJ1-4
abundance: few
d_gene: .
v_gene: TRBV27
CDR3nt: TGTGCCAGCAGTGCTGAGACGACGACTAATGAAAAACTGTTTTTT
CDR3aa: CASSAETTTNEKLFF

j_gene: TRBJ2-7
abundance: .
d_gene: TRBD2
v_gene: TRBV20-1
CDR3nt: TGCAGTGCATCCGGGACTAGCTTTGAGCAGTACTTC
CDR3aa: CSASGTSFEQYF

j_gene: TRBJ1-4
abundance: .
d_gene: .
v_gene: TRBV6-6
CDR3nt: TGTGCCAGCAGTACTGCTAATGAAAAACTGTTTTTT
CDR3aa: CASSTANEKLFF

j_gene: TRBJ2-5
abundance: .
d_gene: TRBD1
v_gene: TRBV5-1
CDR3nt: TGCGCCAGCAGCTTGGCAGTATTGGGACAGGGGGAGACCCAGTACTTC
CDR3aa: CASSLAVLGQGETQYF

j_gene: TRBJ2-1
abundance: few
d_gene: .
v_gene: TRBV7-9
CDR3nt: TGTGCCAGCAGTCCCTCGGGTATGTTCTTC
CDR3aa: CASSPSGMFF

j_gene: TRBJ2-1
abundance: few
d_gene: TRBD2
v_gene: TRBV20-1
CDR3nt: TGCAGTGCCCCGGGACTAGCGGGGGGGCCACGAGAGCAGTTCTTC
CDR3aa: CSAPGLAGGPREQFF

j_gene: TRBJ2-7
abundance: .
d_gene: .
v_gene: TRBV5-1
CDR3nt: TGCGCCAGCAGCTCGGCCGTGGGGCGGAACTTTGTCGAGCAGTACTTC
CDR3aa: CASSSAVGRNFVEQYF

j_gene: TRBJ2-1
abundance: few
d_gene: .
v_gene: TRBV12-5
CDR3nt: TGTGCTAGTGGTTCCGGACTGGACAATGAGCAGTTCTTC
CDR3aa: CASGSGLDNEQFF

j_gene: TRBJ2-7
abundance: few
d_gene: .
v_gene: TRBV9
CDR3nt: TGTGCCAGCAGCGTAGTCAACGGTGGGGAGCAGTACTTC
CDR3aa: CASSVVNGGEQYF

j_gene: TRBJ2-5
abundance: many
d_gene: TRBD2
v_gene: TRBV7-9
CDR3nt: TGTGCCAGCAGCCCCGGGAGGGCCAGACAAGAGACCCAGTACTTC
CDR3aa: CASSPGRARQETQYF

j_gene: TRBJ2-1
abundance: .
d_gene: .
v_gene: TRBV9
CDR3nt: TGTGCCAGCAGCGCCCTAGGAGGGAGCGGGTATATGTTCTTC
CDR3aa: CASSALGGSGYMFF

j_gene: TRBJ2-1
abundance: few
d_gene: .
v_gene: TRBV5-1
CDR3nt: TGCGCCAGCAGCTTGGCAGGGGGGGGACTCTACAATGAGCAGTTCTTC
CDR3aa: CASSLAGGGLYNEQFF

j_gene: TRBJ2-7
abundance: few
d_gene: TRBD1
v_gene: TRBV5-1
CDR3nt: TGCGCCAGCAACCCCCGGGACAGGCAATACGAGCAGTACTTC
CDR3aa: CASNPRDRQYEQYF

j_gene: TRBJ2-1
abundance: .
d_gene: .
v_gene: TRBV11-3
CDR3nt: TGTGCCAGCAGCCCCGGGGATAGAGGGGTGGATGAGCAGTTCTTC
CDR3aa: CASSPGDRGVDEQFF

j_gene: TRBJ2-3
abundance: .
d_gene: TRBD2
v_gene: TRBV20-1
CDR3nt: TGCAGTGCTAGTTCGAGCGGGAGAATAGATACGCAGTATTTT
CDR3aa: CSASSSGRIDTQYF

j_gene: TRBJ1-5
abundance: few
d_gene: .
v_gene: TRBV20-1
CDR3nt: TGCAGTGCCCCCGCCCCGGGCAATCAGCCCCAGCATTTT
CDR3aa: CSAPAPGNQPQHF

j_gene: TRBJ2-1
abundance: few
d_gene: .
v_gene: TRBV5-1
CDR3nt: TGCGCCAGCAGCTTGGAGGGGGTTGGTGAGCAGTTCTTC
CDR3aa: CASSLEGVGEQFF

j_gene: TRBJ2-1
abundance: .
d_gene: .
v_gene: TRBV12-3/TRBV12-4
CDR3nt: TGTGCCAGCAGAACCGGGATTAGCAGGGATGAGCAGTTCTTC
CDR3aa: CASRTGISRDEQFF

j_gene: TRBJ2-3
abundance: .
d_gene: TRBD1
v_gene: TRBV20-1
CDR3nt: TGCAGTGCTAGAAGCAGGGGGCGCACAGATACGCAGTATTTT
CDR3aa: CSARSRGRTDTQYF

j_gene: TRBJ2-7
abundance: many
d_gene: .
v_gene: TRBV29-1
CDR3nt: TGCAGCGTTGGCGGGTTGGCCGAGCAGTACTTC
CDR3aa: CSVGGLAEQYF

j_gene: TRBJ2-5
abundance: few
d_gene: .
v_gene: TRBV12-3/TRBV12-4
CDR3nt: TGTGCCAGCAGTCTTCGACACCCGAGGGAGACCCAGTACTTC
CDR3aa: CASSLRHPRETQYF

j_gene: TRBJ2-4
abundance: .
d_gene: .
v_gene: TRBV27
CDR3nt: TGTGCCAGCAGTCCACCCGGGACCGTAAACATTCAGTACTTC
CDR3aa: CASSPPGTVNIQYF

j_gene: TRBJ2-1
abundance: many
d_gene: TRBD1
v_gene: TRBV27
CDR3nt: TGTGCCAGCAGTCCCCGGACAGGGGGCCGGGTGAACAATGAGCAGTTCTTC
CDR3aa: CASSPRTGGRVNNEQFF

j_gene: TRBJ2-1
abundance: .
d_gene: TRBD2
v_gene: TRBV18
CDR3nt: TGTGCCAGCTCACCCGAAGCGGGAGTGGATAATGAGCAGTTCTTC
CDR3aa: CASSPEAGVDNEQFF

j_gene: TRBJ2-5
abundance: .
d_gene: .
v_gene: TRBV4-2
CDR3nt: TGTGCCAGCAGCCAAGAGCAGCGGTTCCAAGAGACCCAGTACTTC
CDR3aa: CASSQEQRFQETQYF

j_gene: TRBJ2-3
abundance: .
d_gene: TRBD2
v_gene: TRBV29-1
CDR3nt: TGCAGCGTTGAGGGACCGGGGCGGGGGGCCACAGATACGCAGTATTTT
CDR3aa: CSVEGPGRGATDTQYF